This T cell receptor beta chain is drawn from a study of OX40 agonist ivuxolimab in advanced cancers. Study context: Ivuxolimab was administered intravenously to patients at 0.01 to 10 mg/kg every 2 weeks. Study outcomes and limitations: The mean number of expanded clones was higher in CD8+ T cells than in CD4+. Individuals who were partial responders at 0.1-3.0 mg/kg had clonal expansion that ranked among the lowest.

CDR3 length: 13 residues. Trimming removed 5 bases from V and 9 bases from J; junction bases left unmatched: 9. Germline CDR1 MNHNS, CDR2 SASEGT. Repertoires were generated with immunoSEQ multiplex PCR, while TCRdb's copy carries only in-frame clones and drops some. The table records 40,000 to 50,000 clones, 65% to 85% of them present only once. For this clone: Its antigen is undetermined.

The sequence derives from an adult with an advanced solid tumor such as melanoma, head and neck, liver or kidney cancer. V and J are TRBV6-1 and TRBJ1-2; 7 bases fit TRBD1. Sample: CD4+ or CD8+ T cells sorted from blood, taken in a trial of the OX40 agonist ivuxolimab. DNA for the CDR3: TGTGCCAGCAGTCCGGGACAGCCATGGAGCTACACCTTC. Translated: CASSPGQPWSYTF.